This record looks at one TCR beta chain sequence and its context. What it binds is not known. A clone one base away is much larger, so this may be a read error. Researchers took RNA transcripts and amplified the TCR beta CDR3 regions from them. HTBI primers drove first-round RT-PCR of the TCR CDR3. TCRdb re-analysed the multiplex PCR reads in MiXCR, keeping a single row per CDR3 protein. The table includes 500,000 to 600,000 distinct CDR3 sequences, 35% to 50% detected once. A patient was excluded if there was uncontrolled infection, other autoimmune disease, pregnancy or lactation. This record comes from a study of T cells in Graves' hyperthyroidism and ophthalmopathy. Study-wide results and limits: A median around 6.4 months before onset, the model predicted ophthalmopathy. Blood samples included most of the expanded thyroid clonotypes exceeding 0.001.

This CDR3 comprises 15 residues. The V gene end was trimmed by 0 bases and the J gene end by 4 bases; junction bases not matched to a gene: 2. CDR1 SGHRS and CDR2 YFSETQ come from the germline V gene. Sample: peripheral blood or thyroid tissue (not recorded which). The chain links TRBV5-1 to TRBJ2-5; 11 nucleotides agree with TRBD1. The clonotype comes from an adult woman with Graves' disease, either hyperthyroidism or ophthalmopathy (not recorded which). Here the CDR3 DNA reads TGCGCCAGCAGCTTGGACGGGACAGGGGGAGAGACCCAGTACTTC. This gives the protein CASSLDGTGGETQYF.